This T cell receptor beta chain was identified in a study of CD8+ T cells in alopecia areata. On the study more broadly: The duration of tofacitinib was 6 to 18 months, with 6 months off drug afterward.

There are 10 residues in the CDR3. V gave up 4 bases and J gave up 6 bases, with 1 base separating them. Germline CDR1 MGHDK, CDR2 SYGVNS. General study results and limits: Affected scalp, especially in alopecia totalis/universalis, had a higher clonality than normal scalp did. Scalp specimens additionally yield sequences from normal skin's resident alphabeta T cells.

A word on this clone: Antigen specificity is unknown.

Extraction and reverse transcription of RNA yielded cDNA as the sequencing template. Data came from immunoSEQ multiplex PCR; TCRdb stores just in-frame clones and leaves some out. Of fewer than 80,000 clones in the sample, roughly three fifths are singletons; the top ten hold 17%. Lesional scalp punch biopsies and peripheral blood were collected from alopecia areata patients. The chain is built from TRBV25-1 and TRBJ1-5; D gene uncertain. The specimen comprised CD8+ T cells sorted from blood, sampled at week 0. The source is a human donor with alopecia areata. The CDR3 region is CASSAQPQHF. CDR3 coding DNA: TGTGCCAGCAGTGCTCAGCCCCAGCATTTT.